A single sample is the source of the 13 T cell receptor beta chains below, sequenced in a study of T cell responses to AZD1222 COVID-19 vaccine. Generated by immunoSEQ multiplex PCR, the TCRdb table keeps only in-frame clones and is missing some. This table has 85,000 to 120,000 clones, approximately 90% appearing once. Sequences were derived from peripheral blood, sampled on day 0 of AZD1222 vaccination. These receptors came from an adult in good health.

V usage is TRBV7-2 and J usage is TRBJ2-7, with TRBD1 as a possible D gene (5 bases). Germline CDR1 is SGHTA and CDR2 is FQGNSA. The CDR3 extends over 15 amino acids. V was pared by 7 bases and J by 0 bases, with 16 bases between. The CDR3 DNA follows: TGTGCCAGCAAATTAAGGGGCCTCAGCTCCTACGAGCAGTACTTC. Translating it yields CASKLRGLSSYEQYF.

The chain employs TRBV30 and TRBJ1-6, with a possible D match to TRBD1 (5 bases). CDR3 size: 14 residues. CDR1 and CDR2 from the germline V gene are GTSNPN and SVGIG (reference sequence). Trimming removed 0 bases at V and 10 bases at J, with 13 bases between. This CDR3 is CAWSVAGRGSPLHF. CDR3 nucleotide sequence: TGTGCCTGGAGTGTGGCAGGCCGGGGGTCACCCCTCCACTTT. The full variable domain, completed using reference TRBV30 and TRBJ1-6, is SQTIHQWPATLVQPVGSPLSLECTVEGTSNPNLYWYRQAAGRGLQLLFYSVGIGQISSEVPQNLSASRPQDRQFILSSKKLLLSDSGFYLCAWSVAGRGSPLHFGNGTRLTVT.

The chain couples TRBV28 to TRBJ1-4; TRBD1 aligns across 7 bases. The V gene end was trimmed by 7 bases and the J gene end by 3 bases; junction bases not matched to a gene: 14. CDR3 length: 17 amino acids. The germline gives CDR1 MDHEN, CDR2 SYDVKM. In nucleotides, the CDR3 is TGTGCCAGCACCCTCGGGCTAGGGGGCATATCTAATGAAAAACTGTTTTTT. Residues: CASTLGLGGISNEKLFF. The full variable domain, with the rest looked up from reference TRBV28 and TRBJ1-4, is DVKVTQSSRYLVKRTGEKVFLECVQDMDHENMFWYRQDPGLGLRLIYFSYDVKMKEKGDIPEGYSVSREKKERFSLILESASTNQTSMYLCASTLGLGGISNEKLFFGSGTQLSVL.

V is TRBV29-1 and J is TRBJ2-7; TRBD2 matches 14 bases. The V gene end was trimmed by 3 bases and the J gene end by 0 bases; junction bases not matched to a gene: 10. From germline, CDR1 is SQVTM and CDR2 ANQGSEA. This CDR3 comprises 18 residues. For the CDR3, the DNA is TGCAGCGTTGAGAAGGTTGGACTAGCGGGGGGTTCCTCCTACGAGCAGTACTTC. Protein: CSVEKVGLAGGSSYEQYF.

This chain uses TRBV11-1 with TRBJ2-1; D gene uncertain. The V gene's germline CDR1 is SGHAT and CDR2 FQDESV (reference sequence). The V gene lost 5 bases and the J gene lost 8 bases, with 13 bases spanning the gap. The CDR3 consists of 13 residues. The CDR3 sequence is CASSKGRLDEQFF. CDR3 nucleotide sequence: TGTGCCAGCAGCAAAGGACGGCTAGATGAGCAGTTCTTC.

The chain has TRBV28 and TRBJ1-2, with D tentatively TRBD1 (6 bases). This CDR3 is built from 16 residues. The V end lost 7 bases, the J end lost 2 bases, and 20 bases lay between the germline ends. The germline CDR1 and CDR2 sequences are MDHEN and SYDVKM. In nucleotides, the CDR3 is TGTGCCAGCAAGGGGGGCCTGGGCAGGACCAACTATGGCTACACCTTC. Translated: CASKGGLGRTNYGYTF.

This clone was counted a single time. The J gene is TRBJ1-4, the V gene TRBV7-2, with no clear D. Per germline, CDR1 SGHTA and CDR2 FQGNSA. The CDR3 is 16 amino acids. Trimming shortened V by 4 bases and J by 4 bases, and 16 bases separated the two germline ends. The CDR3 region is CASSSLPGSHNEKLFF. The CDR3 nucleotides are TGTGCCAGCAGCTCCCTCCCGGGGTCTCATAATGAAAAACTGTTTTTT. Using reference TRBV7-2 and TRBJ1-4 for the parts outside the CDR3, the full variable domain is GAGVSQSPSNKVTEKGKDVELRCDPISGHTALYWYRQSLGQGLEFLIYFQGNSAPDKSGLPSDRFSAERTGGSVSTLTIQRTQQEDSAVYLCASSSLPGSHNEKLFFGSGTQLSVL.

This chain uses TRBV7-2 with TRBJ1-3; no definite D call. The CDR3 is made up of 13 amino acids. V lost 4 bases to trimming and J lost 3 bases, with 7 bases between them. Germline V gene lookup returns CDR1 SGHTA and CDR2 FQGNSA. The CDR3 protein is CASSSRDGNTIYF. CDR3 DNA sequence: TGTGCCAGCAGCTCGAGGGATGGAAACACCATATATTTT.

This chain connects TRBV6-2 or TRBV6-3 to TRBJ1-5, with TRBD1 as a possible D gene (6 bases). This CDR3 has 16 amino acids. V gave up 2 bases and J gave up 5 bases, with 16 bases separating them. Germline V lookup: CDR1 MNHEY, CDR2 SVGEGT. For the CDR3, the DNA is TGTGCCAGCAGTTACGACGATAAGGGGGGAGATCAGCCCCAGCATTTT. Protein: CASSYDDKGGDQPQHF.

The chain recombines TRBV6-1 with TRBJ2-7, with 7 bases aligning to TRBD2. CDR1 and CDR2 (germline): MNHNS, SASEGT. The V and J ends lost 1 base and 2 bases, in that order; junction bases with no gene match: 5. The CDR3 consists of 15 residues. CDR3 nucleotide sequence: TGTGCCAGCAGTGAAGTGGGGGGGTTCGCCTACGAGCAGTACTTC. It encodes CASSEVGGFAYEQYF.

The V and J genes are TRBV19 and TRBJ1-5; weak D call: TRBD1 (5 bases). V was trimmed by 1 base and J by 3 bases, leaving 10 bases between them. CDR3 length equals 15 residues. Germline CDR1 reads LNHDA; CDR2 reads SQIVND (reference sequence). The CDR3 DNA is TGTGCCAGTAGTATAGCCCGGGGGAACAATCAGCCCCAGCATTTT. Its translation: CASSIARGNNQPQHF. Full variable domain (outside the CDR3, taken from reference TRBV19 and TRBJ1-5): DGGITQSPKYLFRKEGQNVTLSCEQNLNHDAMYWYRQDPGQGLRLIYYSQIVNDFQKGDIAEGYSVSREKKESFPLTVTSAQKNPTAFYLCASSIARGNNQPQHFGDGTRLSIL.

V and J are TRBV5-6 and TRBJ2-6, with D perhaps matching TRBD1 (6 bases). The CDR3 is made up of 15 amino acids. Trimming took 7 bases from V and 4 from J, leaving 15 bases between them. Germline lookup yields CDR1 SGHDT and CDR2 YYEEEE. CDR3 loop: CASRGTPTGANVLTF. CDR3 nucleotides: TGTGCCAGCCGAGGGACACCTACCGGGGCCAACGTCCTGACTTTC.

The chain uses TRBV5-1 and TRBJ2-7; no clear D gene. This CDR3 region has 13 residues. Trimming took 1 base from V and 1 from J, leaving 6 bases between them. CDR1 is SGHRS and CDR2 is YFSETQ in the germline V gene. CDR3 in amino acids: CASSLTDSYEQYF. The CDR3 DNA sequence: TGCGCCAGCAGCTTGACGGATTCCTACGAGCAGTACTTC.